The T cell receptor (beta chain) under discussion was sequenced for a study of T cell changes during pregnancy in multiple sclerosis. Looked up from germline, CDR1 is SGHTA and CDR2 is FQGTGA. V gave up 1 base and J gave up 2 bases, with 8 bases separating them. The CDR3 runs to 14 residues. Libraries were prepared by immunoSEQ multiplex PCR; TCRdb keeps only in-frame clonotypes and omits some of them. The sample lists over 45,000 clones, about 90% occurring once. This receptor was taken from a female donor with multiple sclerosis, enrolled in a pregnancy study. The chain uses TRBV7-3 and TRBJ2-5; unclear D gene. The starting material was CD4+ T cells from peripheral blood mononuclear cells, obtained in the second trimester of pregnancy. The CDR3 is CASSLMAGQETQYF. CDR3 DNA: TGTGCCAGCAGCTTAATGGCAGGTCAAGAGACCCAGTACTTC.